The 25 T cell receptor beta chains in this list originate from one sample, sequenced in a study of tumor-infiltrating lymphocytes in glioblastoma multiforme. Three nested ARM-PCR rounds with V-beta and C-beta primers built TCRB libraries. TCRdb redid the calling of the multiplex PCR reads with MiXCR, one entry per CDR3 protein. This table holds about 15,000 distinct CDR3 sequences, 65% to 80% found once. The sample taken for sequencing was brain tumor tissue. These receptors came from a male donor with glioblastoma.

As to this clonotype: A junction boundary mismatches the germline segment, possibly from a read error. V is TRBV11-2 and J is TRBJ2-1; D is unresolved. This CDR3 contains 15 residues. Germline V gene lookup returns CDR1 SGHAT and CDR2 FQNNGV. As DNA, the CDR3 is TGTGCCAGCAACTTAGAGGTTAGCTCCTACATTGAGCATTTCTTC. Translation gives CASNLEVSSYIEHFF.

As for this clonotype: Since a much larger clone is just one base distant, this may be a read error. This chain links TRBV11-3 with TRBJ2-7; a weak D match, TRBD1 (6 bases). The CDR3 length is 14 residues. Germline assignment: CDR1 SGHNT and CDR2 YENEEA. The CDR3 loop is CASSLGRGPYELYF. The CDR3 DNA is TGTGCCAGCAGCTTAGGCAGGGGCCCCTACGAGCTGTACTTC.

For this clonotype: Germline and junction disagree at one end, which may indicate a read error. V usage is TRBV29-1 and J usage is TRBJ1-4; 9 bases line up with TRBD1. The CDR3 loop spans 14 amino acids. Germline V gene lookup returns CDR1 SQVTM and CDR2 ANQGSEA. Written as DNA, the CDR3 is TGCAGCGTGGGAACAGGGGGCACTAATGGAAAACTTCTTTTT. Its protein is CSVGTGGTNGKLLF. The full variable domain, completed using reference TRBV29-1 and TRBJ1-4, is SAVISQKPSRDICQRGTSLTIQCQVDSQVTMMFWYRQQPGQSLTLIATANQGSEATYESGFVIDKFPISRPNLTFSTLTVSNMSPEDSSIYLCSVGTGGTNGKLLFGSGTQLSVL.

Remarks on this clonotype: One end of the junction is discordant with germline, which a read error may explain. The chain uses TRBV12-3 or TRBV12-4 and TRBJ2-7; 10 bases align to TRBD1. CDR3 length equals 14 residues. CDR3 amino acids: CAGSFGQGAYEQYF. CDR3 bases: TGTGCCGGCAGTTTTGGACAGGGGGCCTACGAGCAGTACTTC.

This clonotype came up once. Since no conserved phenylalanine or tryptophan closes the CDR3, a read error is the likely cause. The chain joins TRBV20-1 to TRBJ2-1; weak D call: TRBD1 (5 bases). Germline V gene lookup returns CDR1 DFQATT and CDR2 SNEGSKA (reference sequence). CDR3 length: 16 residues. Trimming cost V 4 bases and J 1 base, with 17 bases left between them. CDR3 nucleotides: TGCAGTGCTACGGGCACTCAGGACAAATCCTACAATGAGCAGTTCTCC. Amino acids: CSATGTQDKSYNEQFS.

CDR3 residues: CSPQTQETQYF. CDR3 DNA: TGCAGTCCTCAAACTCAAGAGACCCAGTACTTC. V gene TRBV20-1 combines with J gene TRBJ2-5; D is uncertain. Germline CDR1 DFQATT, CDR2 SNEGSKA (reference sequence). Trimming removed 8 bases at V and 2 bases at J, with 9 bases between. The CDR3 contains 11 residues.

With respect to this clonotype: An end of the junction does not agree with germline; a read error may underlie this. The chain is built from TRBV29-1 and TRBJ1-5; 8 nucleotides agree with TRBD1. Germline V gene data show CDR1 as SQVTM and CDR2 as ANQGSEA. The CDR3 extends over 12 amino acids. Written as DNA, the CDR3 is TGCAGCGTTGCAGGGGGCAATCAGGCCCAGCATTTT. Translating gives CSVAGGNQAQHF.

As DNA, the CDR3 is TGTGCCAGCAGCCCGACAGGGACCAAAAACATTCAGTACTTC. The encoded protein is CASSPTGTKNIQYF. V and J are TRBV11-2 and TRBJ2-4, with 7 bases lining up with TRBD1. V was pared by 5 bases and J by 2 bases, with 3 bases of the junction left unmatched. Germline assignment: CDR1 SGHAT and CDR2 FQNNGV. CDR3 size: 14 residues.

Remarks on this clonotype: One end of the junction varies from germline; a read error may be responsible. This sequence joins TRBV12-3 or TRBV12-4 and TRBJ2-7, with 9 bases that match TRBD1. There are 13 residues in the CDR3. The CDR3 nucleotides read TGTGTCAGCAGCCTGGGACAGGGTCACGAGCAGTACTTC. Translating it yields CVSSLGQGHEQYF.

Points on this clonotype: An end of the junction does not agree with germline; a read error may underlie this. The chain is built from TRBV29-1 and TRBJ1-6; TRBD1 aligns across 7 bases. Germline CDR1 SQVTM, CDR2 ANQGSEA. This CDR3 comprises 13 residues. In nucleotides, the CDR3 is TGCAGCGTTGCCAGGGACAGAGAATCTCACCTCCACTTC. It encodes CSVARDRESHLHF.

This clonotype was detected only once. The chain joins TRBV11-2 to TRBJ2-1; D ambiguous. V was cut by 5 bases and J by 10 bases, with 9 bases left in between. The germline V gene has CDR1 SGHAT and CDR2 FQNNGV. The CDR3 loop spans 11 amino acids. The CDR3 DNA is TGTGCCAGCAGCCCGGTTCTAGAGCAGTTCTTC. Translating it yields CASSPVLEQFF.

This clonotype has only a few counts. The chain uses TRBV11-1 and TRBJ2-1; TRBD2 is a possible D gene (5 bases). The CDR3 length is 16 residues. Germline V gives CDR1 SGHAT, CDR2 FQDESV (reference sequence). Between the trimmed V and J ends, which lost 1 base and 6 bases, there was a span of 16 bases. DNA of the CDR3: TGTGCCAGCAGCTTAGGCGGGTCTTCTCGGGTCAATGAGCAGTTCTTC. This encodes CASSLGGSSRVNEQFF. Full variable domain (rest looked up from reference TRBV11-1 and TRBJ2-1): EAEVAQSPRYKITEKSQAVAFWCDPISGHATLYWYRQILGQGPELLVQFQDESVVDDSQLPKDRFSAERLKGVDSTLKIQPAELGDSAMYLCASSLGGSSRVNEQFFGPGTRLTVL.

The rearrangement links TRBV20-1 to TRBJ2-5; TRBD1 matches at 8 bases. Per the germline V gene, CDR1 is DFQATT and CDR2 is SNEGSKA (reference sequence). CDR3 length: 16 residues. The V gene end was trimmed by 3 bases and the J gene end by 3 bases; junction bases not matched to a gene: 12. CDR3 region: CSARDEQGALKETQYF. CDR3 DNA sequence: TGCAGTGCTAGGGATGAGCAGGGGGCGCTTAAAGAGACCCAGTACTTC.

V gene TRBV12-3 or TRBV12-4 combines with J gene TRBJ1-1; D remains unclear. CDR3 length: 14 amino acids. Trimming left V 5 bases short and J 0 bases short, with 10 bases between. The CDR3 region has the DNA TGTGCCAGCAGTCCTTGGTCGGTGAACACTGAAGCTTTCTTT. This translates into CASSPWSVNTEAFF.

Judged by abundance, this clonotype is medium-sized (0.01 to 0.1%). This chain links TRBV12-3 or TRBV12-4 with TRBJ2-1; D possibly corresponds to TRBD2 (5 bases). This CDR3 is 14 amino acids long. V lost 4 bases and J 6 bases, leaving 13 bases between the germline ends. The CDR3 nucleotides read TGTGCCAGCAGTTCCTTAGTCGCGGGCAATGAGCAGTTCTTC. Translated: CASSSLVAGNEQFF.

The chain links TRBV6-5 to TRBJ2-6, with no clear D. The CDR3 is 15 amino acids. The germline V gene has CDR1 MNHEY and CDR2 SVGAGI. The germline V and J ends were trimmed by 2 bases and 0 bases, with 5 bases remaining between them. CDR3 in amino acids: CASSYGSSGANVLTF. The CDR3 coding sequence is TGTGCCAGCAGTTACGGTAGCTCTGGGGCCAACGTCCTGACTTTC.

This clonotype was seen ten or more times. The chain recombines TRBV5-1 with TRBJ1-5, with D perhaps matching TRBD1 (5 bases). V gave up 1 base and J gave up 5 bases, with 10 bases separating them. The germline CDR1 and CDR2 sequences are SGHRS and YFSETQ. The CDR3 totals 14 residues. CDR3 bases: TGCGCCAGCAGCTTGTTGGGGGGGGATCAGCCCCAGCATTTT. Its protein product is CASSLLGGDQPQHF. The variable domain in full, with the rest retrieved from reference TRBV5-1 and TRBJ1-5, is KAGVTQTPRYLIKTRGQQVTLSCSPISGHRSVSWYQQTPGQGLQFLFEYFSETQRNKGNFPGRFSGRQFSNSRSEMNVSTLELGDSALYLCASSLLGGDQPQHFGDGTRLSIL.

A remark on this clonotype: Germline and junction disagree at one end, which may indicate a read error. V usage is TRBV14 and J usage is TRBJ1-1; D perhaps matches TRBD1 (6 bases). The V gene's germline CDR1 is SGHDN and CDR2 FVKESK. The CDR3 covers 19 residues. The CDR3: CASSLDSFRGIFMNTKAFF. DNA of the CDR3: TGTGCCAGCAGCCTAGATTCTTTTAGGGGGATCTTCATGAACACTAAAGCCTTCTTT.

Comments on this clonotype: The CDR3 does not end in the conserved phenylalanine or tryptophan, so this is likely a read error. V is TRBV14 and J is TRBJ2-1; D uncertain. Germline-derived CDR1 and CDR2 are SGHDN and FVKESK. There are 14 residues in the CDR3. The CDR3: CASGQDVRYNEQFL. The CDR3 coding sequence is TGTGCCAGCGGCCAAGATGTGCGTTACAATGAGCAGTTCCTC.

To note about this clonotype: The conserved closing phenylalanine or tryptophan is absent in this CDR3, likely reflecting a read error. The chain links TRBV20-1 to TRBJ1-6; D is ambiguous. This CDR3 contains 15 residues. Germline-derived CDR1 and CDR2 are DFQATT and SNEGSKA (reference sequence). The CDR3: CTASGRGSVNSPLHS. The CDR3 coding sequence is TGCACTGCTAGTGGGCGGGGTTCCGTGAATTCACCCCTCCACTCT.

The chain links TRBV20-1 to TRBJ2-7, with TRBD2 matching over 8 bases. Trimming at V came to 7 bases and at J to 7 bases, leaving 18 bases not matched to a gene. This CDR3 has 15 residues. Germline V gene lookup returns CDR1 DFQATT and CDR2 SNEGSKA (reference sequence). In DNA, the CDR3 is TGCAGTGTACCCAAATCGGGAGGGCAAGGGGGTGAGCAGTACTTC. As protein: CSVPKSGGQGGEQYF.

Remarks on this clonotype: One end of the junction varies from germline; a read error may be responsible. The chain links TRBV6-1 to TRBJ2-3; the match to TRBD1 covers 7 bases. Germline-derived CDR1 and CDR2 are MNHNS and SASEGT. The CDR3 length is 15 residues. CDR3 in amino acids: CAGRAGTDTTDTQYF. CDR3 nucleotide sequence: TGTGCCGGCAGGGCCGGGACAGACACCACAGATACGCAGTATTTT.

This clonotype was seen only a few times. The chain combines TRBV6-1 with TRBJ2-2, with D hard to call. From germline, CDR1 is MNHNS and CDR2 SASEGT. This CDR3 region has 14 residues. Between the trimmed V and J ends, which lost 1 base and 8 bases, there was a span of 11 bases. The CDR3 DNA is TGTGCCAGCAGTGAAGGAGGCGGTCCGGGGGAGCTGTTTTTT. This translates into CASSEGGGPGELFF.

This rearrangement joins TRBV20-1 to TRBJ1-2; D perhaps matches TRBD1 (6 bases). The V end was cut by 2 bases, the J end by 4 bases, with 11 bases between. Germline CDR1 DFQATT, CDR2 SNEGSKA (reference sequence). The CDR3 consists of 13 residues. CDR3 residues: CSARLGRGYGYTF. CDR3 coding DNA: TGCAGTGCTAGACTGGGCAGGGGCTATGGCTACACCTTC.

The CDR3, as DNA: TGTGCCAGCAGCCTAACGGATGGGACCTCCTACAATGAGCAGTTCTTC. It yields the protein CASSLTDGTSYNEQFF. The chain employs TRBV11-2 and TRBJ2-1; either TRBD1 or TRBD2 may supply D (5 bases each). Germline V gives CDR1 SGHAT, CDR2 FQNNGV. The ends were cut back, 5 bases at V and 0 bases at J, with 14 bases in the middle. This CDR3 is 16 amino acids long.